The source of this TCR beta chain is a study of T cell therapy after organ transplantation (dated by TCRdb to between 2018 and 2021). General notes on the study: Therapy products were autologous CMV-specific T cells expanded in vitro for about 15 days with a peptide pool of 30 HLA class I and II CMV epitopes. Patients received a median of 1.92 x 10^8 CMV-specific T cells across 2 to 6 intravenous infusions. Of the roughly eleven patients, only seven or eight had long-term post-therapy samples available. Each patient got up to 6 T cell doses, given every 2 weeks, and was then monitored for around 30 weeks after finishing therapy. A follow-up TRBV repertoire analysis was performed on an open-label phase I trial of autologous CMV-specific adoptive T cell therapy in solid-organ transplant recipients. Long-term post-therapy blood samples were obtained 20 to 29 weeks after therapy was completed. About 80% of the ten patients were classed as clinical responders and two as nonresponders.

General study outcomes and caveats: Both transferred clonotypes and endogenous clonotypes not detected in the therapy products appeared to be included in post-therapy reconstitution. Before therapy, nonresponders had marked clonal expansions, and after therapy the repertoires of nonresponders changed only minimally. The fold change in CD8 clonality after therapy was inversely correlated with pretherapy clonality, which suggests that less biased repertoires were more open to remodeling. The small cohort prevented assessing confounders such as concurrent antirejection and antiviral medications. Few detected expansions in nonresponders may reflect reduced sample coverage from poor CD8+ T cell yield.

The CDR3 runs 16 amino acids, cysteine and phenylalanine included. Just the 48-base CDR3 DNA is kept, in frame starting at base 1. V lost 0 bases and J lost 1 base, and the count of bases not matched to a germline gene is 4. Per the germline V gene, MGHRA is the CDR1 and YSYEKL is the CDR2. In regard to this clone: Which antigen it targets is not known. The record has no base qualities; no much larger clone is one base away.

The meaning of the sample's time point label: 20-29 weeks after completion of therapy. Solid-organ transplant recipients with drug-resistant/recurrent cytomegalovirus were included as patients. Ten to eleven trial participants were selected for repertoire analysis based on availability of post-therapy peripheral blood mononuclear cells. Viable CD3+CD8+CD4- lymphocytes were sorted from PBMCs on a BD FACSAria III. Genomic DNA was extracted from sorted cells with the Qiagen DNeasy Kit. TRB CDR3 regions were amplified from genomic DNA with the immunoSEQ two-step, bias-controlled multiplex PCR assay. CDR3 libraries were sequenced on an Illumina NextSeq 500. Per the authors' processing: Initial alignment and bioinformatics, including bias normalization against synthetic CDR3 analogs, were performed with the immunoSEQ Analyzer platform. Annotation of V, D and J genes followed the definitions in the IMGT database. Further TRBV analyses used VDJtools version 1.1.10 and the R package tcR version 2.2.1.11 with default settings. GLIPH analysis was done using default settings in version 1.0. To test for significant clonotype frequency changes in CDR3 sequences with at least 5 reads, a 2-sided binomial test with Benjamini-Hochberg correction (alpha = 0.01) was used. The table was pulled from immuneACCESS by TCRdb, which kept in-frame rearrangements only. Such tables lose some clones; where checked, under half of the loss comes from unresolved V genes, and the rest has no known cause. V, J and clone size are those of that table, while D and trimming were read from the DNA. This sample gives more than 15,000 clones in total; 85% of them show up just once. The top ten constitute roughly 31% of the sample.

The starting material was CD8+ T cells from blood, obtained after autologous CMV-specific T cell therapy. The V and J genes are TRBV4-1 and TRBJ2-7, and 9 junction bases match TRBD1. The source of this sequence is a human patient who had received a solid organ transplant and had CMV disease. After a transplant, some T cells may have been passed on by the graft donor. The CDR3 sequence is CASSQDLGQGSYEQYF. In nucleotide form, the sequence is TGCGCCAGCAGCCAAGATCTGGGACAGGGATCCTACGAGCAGTACTTC.